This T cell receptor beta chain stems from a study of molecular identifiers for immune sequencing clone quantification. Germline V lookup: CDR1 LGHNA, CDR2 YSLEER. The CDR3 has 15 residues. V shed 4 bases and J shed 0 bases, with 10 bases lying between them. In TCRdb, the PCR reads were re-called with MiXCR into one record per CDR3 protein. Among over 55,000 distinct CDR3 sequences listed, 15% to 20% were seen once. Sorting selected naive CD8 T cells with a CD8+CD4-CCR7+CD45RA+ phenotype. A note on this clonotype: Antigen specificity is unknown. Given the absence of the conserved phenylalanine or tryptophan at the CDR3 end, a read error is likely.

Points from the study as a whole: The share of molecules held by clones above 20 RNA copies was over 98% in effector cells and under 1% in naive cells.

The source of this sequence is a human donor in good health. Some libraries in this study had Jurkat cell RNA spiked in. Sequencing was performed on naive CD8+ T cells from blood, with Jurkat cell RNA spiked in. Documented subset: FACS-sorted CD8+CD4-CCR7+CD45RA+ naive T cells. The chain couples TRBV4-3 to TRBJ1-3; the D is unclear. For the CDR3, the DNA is TGCGCCAGCAGCCGAGATCCGAGCTCTGGAAACACCATATATTCT. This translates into CASSRDPSSGNTIYS.